Described below is a single T cell receptor beta chain sequence and its context. The time point denotes: newly diagnosed GD, antithyroid drugs for less than 3 months. PBMCs were the source of the RNA used for TCR sequencing. Through Arm-PCR of CDR3 regions and iRepertoire HTBI primers, TCR beta libraries were built. TCRdb redid the calling of the multiplex PCR reads with MiXCR, one entry per CDR3 protein. The sample consists of hundreds of thousands of distinct CDR3 sequences, about 14% of them appearing once. These data are taken from a study of regulatory T cells in long-lasting Graves disease. At the level of the study: New Graves' disease cases had less than 3 months of antithyroid drugs.

This CDR3 region has 14 residues. V was shortened by 7 bases and J by 1 base, with 13 bases between the two germline ends. Germline CDR1 is MNHNS and CDR2 is SASEGT. The source material was peripheral blood mononuclear cells (PBMCs), sampled at new diagnosis, from a patient treated with antithyroid drugs. The clonotype originates from a female donor with Graves disease. V and J are TRBV6-1 and TRBJ1-2; D ambiguous. In nucleotides, the CDR3 is TGTGCCAGCAATAAACCGGACTTTAACTATGGCTACACCTTC. It translates to CASNKPDFNYGYTF.